Below are 6 T cell receptor beta chains sequenced from a single sample in a study of blood T cell repertoires in COVID-19. The data were produced by immunoSEQ multiplex PCR, yet TCRdb's version contains in-frame clones alone and is incomplete. The table has about 63,000 clones, approximately 79% seen once. Sequencing input: peripheral blood. These receptors all come from a human donor in a cohort sampled during active COVID-19.

CDR3 bases: TGTGCCAGCAGCCTGACAAGGTTCTCCTACGAGCAGTACTTC. Translating it yields CASSLTRFSYEQYF. V and J are TRBV6-5 and TRBJ2-7; D gene ambiguous. Trimming pared 6 bases from V and 0 bases from J, leaving 12 bases between. This CDR3 is 14 amino acids long. CDR1 MNHEY and CDR2 SVGAGI come from the germline V gene.

This chain joins TRBV5-4 and TRBJ2-4, with 8 bases aligning to TRBD1. The CDR3 runs to 13 residues. The trim removed 4 bases at V and 9 bases at J, leaving 6 bases unmatched. CDR1 is SGHNT and CDR2 is YYREEE in the germline V gene (reference sequence). CDR3 sequence reads: CASSDRGLGIQYF. The CDR3 DNA is TGTGCCAGCAGCGACAGGGGTCTAGGCATTCAGTACTTC. Looking up the rest from reference TRBV5-4 and TRBJ2-4 gives the full variable domain: ETGVTQSPTHLIKTRGQQVTLRCSSQSGHNTVSWYQQALGQGPQFIFQYYREEENGRGNFPPRFSGLQFPNYSSELNVNALELDDSALYLCASSDRGLGIQYFGAGTRLSVL.

The gene calls are TRBV4-1 and TRBJ1-1; weak D call: TRBD1 (5 bases). The germline gives CDR1 MGHRA, CDR2 YSYEKL. This CDR3 comprises 14 residues. V lost 4 bases, J lost 1 base, and 10 bases lay in between. Here the CDR3 reads CASSPRGGNTEAFF. CDR3 DNA sequence: TGCGCCAGCAGCCCACGGGGGGGGAACACTGAAGCTTTCTTT.

The V gene is TRBV6-2 or TRBV6-3, the J gene TRBJ1-2; D call uncertain. Germline V lookup: CDR1 MNHEY, CDR2 SVGEGT. The CDR3 length is 13 residues. With 2 bases removed from V and 8 bases from J, the gap between germline ends came to 12 bases. The CDR3 nucleotides are TGTGCCAGCAGTTACCGCCGGCAGGAAGGCTACACCTTC. Translation gives CASSYRRQEGYTF.

The rearrangement uses TRBV10-2 and TRBJ2-1; 9 bases are shared with TRBD2. V shed 0 bases, J shed 2 bases, and the junction held 5 bases outside the gene matches. The CDR3 is 17 residues long. Germline values: CDR1 WSHSY, CDR2 SAAADI. The CDR3 spells CASSESVREGTYNEQFF. Here the CDR3 DNA reads TGCGCCAGCAGTGAGTCGGTGCGGGAGGGTACCTACAATGAGCAGTTCTTC.

The chain is built from TRBV27 and TRBJ1-3; 12 nucleotides line up with TRBD1. Looked up from germline, CDR1 is MNHEY and CDR2 is SMNVEV (reference sequence). V trimming: 5 bases; J trimming: 6 bases; junction bases outside the gene matches: 8. The CDR3 has 16 amino acids. The CDR3 region is CASSPLGQGAENTIYF. The CDR3 region has the DNA TGTGCCAGCAGTCCCTTGGGACAGGGGGCTGAAAACACCATATATTTT.